The rows below give T cell receptor beta chains drawn from one sample of a study of graft-versus-host responses after intestinal transplantation. Their cognate antigens are unknown. Only in-frame clones appear in the TCRdb table, and some are missing; sequencing was by immunoSEQ multiplex PCR. The table shows over 100,000 clones, with more than 80% occurring only once. The sequences come from unstimulated CD4+ T cells sorted from spleen or lymph node cells, collected before transplant. These receptors were collected from a human donor who was the organ donor for an intestinal transplant. The CDR3 runs from the conserved cysteine through the conserved F or W. D genes are given only for firm matches. Clone size is stated in some rows and not others, as once, few, many or a class when expanded.

clone_size,v_call,d_call,j_call,cdr3_aa,cdr3_nt
-,TRBV18,-,TRBJ1-4,CASSPRGPTNEKLFF,TGTGCCAGCTCACCACGAGGTCCAACTAATGAAAAACTGTTTTTT
-,TRBV2,-,TRBJ2-2,CASRARGRTGELFF,TGTGCCAGCAGGGCCAGGGGACGTACCGGGGAGCTGTTTTTT
-,TRBV10-3,TRBD2,TRBJ2-1,CAISEPAGGSYNEQFF,TGTGCCATCAGTGAGCCAGCGGGAGGGTCCTACAATGAGCAGTTCTTC
once,TRBV6-1,-,TRBJ1-5,CASSGTSHADQPQHF,TGTGCCAGCAGTGGTACCTCACATGCGGATCAGCCCCAGCATTTT
-,TRBV6-5,TRBD1,TRBJ1-1,CASSWTDRGRPFF,TGTGCCAGCAGTTGGACGGACAGGGGTAGACCTTTCTTT
once,TRBV27,TRBD2,TRBJ2-1,CASSWGIAGVEFF,TGTGCCAGCAGTTGGGGAATCGCGGGAGTAGAATTCTTC
-,TRBV18,-,TRBJ2-7,CASSPTTGYEQYF,TGTGCCAGCTCACCAACGACTGGCTACGAGCAGTACTTC
-,TRBV7-3,-,TRBJ2-7,CASSRGGLFGYEQYF,TGTGCCAGCAGCCGTGGGGGGCTGTTTGGCTACGAGCAGTACTTC
-,TRBV5-1,-,TRBJ1-2,CASSLDRGYGYTF,TGCGCCAGCAGCTTGGACAGAGGCTATGGCTACACCTTC
-,TRBV9,-,TRBJ2-5,CASSVGAFGRETQYF,TGTGCCAGCAGCGTAGGGGCCTTTGGGAGGGAGACCCAGTACTTC
once,TRBV30,-,TRBJ1-2,CAWSADRLYGYTF,TGTGCCTGGAGTGCCGACAGGCTCTATGGCTACACCTTC
-,TRBV18,-,TRBJ1-3,CASSPYSGNTIYF,TGTGCCAGCTCACCCTACTCTGGAAACACCATATATTTT
-,TRBV28,TRBD1,TRBJ2-1,CASSFDVFRDRFSNEQFF,TGTGCCAGCAGTTTCGACGTATTCCGGGACAGATTCTCTAATGAGCAGTTCTTC
-,TRBV10-1,TRBD1,TRBJ2-7,CASSDPATGDNEQYF,TGCGCCAGCAGTGATCCGGCGACAGGGGATAACGAGCAGTACTTC
once,TRBV30,-,TRBJ2-2,CAWSLVPNTGELFF,TGTGCCTGGAGTCTTGTGCCGAACACCGGGGAGCTGTTTTTT
-,TRBV5-4,TRBD2,TRBJ2-7,CASSVSAGGNEQYF,TGTGCCAGCAGTGTTTCAGCGGGAGGGAACGAGCAGTACTTC
-,TRBV23-1,-,TRBJ2-7,CASSSISSRSYEQYF,TGCGCCAGCAGCTCCATTTCCAGTAGGTCCTACGAGCAGTACTTC
-,TRBV9,TRBD1,TRBJ1-6,CASSVEGGQGSGNSPLHF,TGTGCCAGCAGCGTAGAAGGGGGACAGGGGTCAGGAAATTCACCCCTCCACTTT
-,TRBV7-9,-,TRBJ2-7,CASSLAGAGDEQYF,TGTGCCAGCAGCTTAGCGGGGGCAGGGGACGAGCAGTACTTC
-,TRBV25-1,TRBD1,TRBJ1-2,CASSELAGGFNGYTF,TGTGCCAGCAGTGAATTGGCAGGGGGCTTTAATGGCTACACCTTC
-,TRBV18,TRBD1,TRBJ2-1,CASSPPHRGDNEQFF,TGTGCCAGCTCACCACCGCACAGGGGGGACAATGAGCAGTTCTTC
-,TRBV6-5,-,TRBJ1-1,CASSEFQSNTEAFF,TGTGCCAGCAGTGAATTTCAGTCTAACACTGAAGCTTTCTTT
-,TRBV28,-,TRBJ2-3,CASRPRRSDTQYF,TGTGCCAGCAGGCCGAGACGGTCAGATACGCAGTATTTT
-,TRBV2,TRBD1,TRBJ1-1,CASSPTGVTEAFF,TGTGCCAGCAGCCCCACAGGGGTCACTGAAGCTTTCTTT
-,TRBV11-1,-,TRBJ2-3,CASSLAGATQYF,TGTGCCAGCAGCTTAGCAGGGGCTACGCAGTATTTT
-,TRBV6-5,TRBD2,TRBJ2-3,CATLRAGGPSDTQYF,TGTGCCACCCTAAGAGCGGGAGGTCCTTCAGATACGCAGTATTTT
-,TRBV4-1,-,TRBJ2-7,CASSQDGRAYEQYF,TGCGCCAGCAGCCAAGACGGCAGGGCCTACGAGCAGTACTTC
-,TRBV5-1,-,TRBJ2-7,CASSLGGVSSYEQYF,TGCGCCAGCAGCTTGGGAGGGGTAAGCTCCTACGAGCAGTACTTC
-,TRBV19,-,TRBJ1-5,CASSRFTGKQPQHF,TGTGCCAGTAGTAGATTCACAGGGAAACAGCCCCAGCATTTT
-,TRBV6-1,-,TRBJ1-1,CASRDSKTEAFF,TGTGCCAGCAGGGACAGTAAAACTGAAGCTTTCTTT
-,TRBV28,-,TRBJ1-5,CASTPDGNQPQHF,TGTGCCAGCACCCCGGACGGAAATCAGCCCCAGCATTTT
-,TRBV9,-,TRBJ1-1,CASSVGGSNTEAFF,TGTGCCAGCAGCGTAGGGGGATCGAACACTGAAGCTTTCTTT
-,TRBV10-1,-,TRBJ2-3,CASSIGTTRSTDTQYF,TGCGCCAGCAGCATCGGGACCACTCGGAGCACAGATACGCAGTATTTT
-,TRBV7-9,-,TRBJ1-5,CASSLGGRRNQPQHF,TGTGCCAGCAGCTTAGGCGGTAGGCGGAATCAGCCCCAGCATTTT
-,TRBV5-1,-,TRBJ1-2,CASSWPGAGGYTF,TGCGCCAGCAGCTGGCCAGGGGCGGGCGGCTACACCTTC
-,TRBV28,-,TRBJ1-1,CASRPPANTEAFF,TGTGCCAGCAGACCCCCAGCGAACACTGAAGCTTTCTTT
once,TRBV7-3,-,TRBJ2-1,CASSLNGLATNEQFF,TGTGCCAGCAGCTTAAACGGTCTAGCGACGAATGAGCAGTTCTTC
-,TRBV6-1,TRBD2,TRBJ2-7,CASAGTSGLYEQYF,TGTGCCAGCGCCGGGACTAGCGGCCTCTACGAGCAGTACTTC
-,TRBV7-2,-,TRBJ2-7,CASSLAPQEQYF,TGTGCCAGCAGCTTAGCCCCCCAGGAGCAGTACTTC
-,TRBV5-5,-,TRBJ2-7,CASSLTSSSYEQYF,TGTGCCAGCAGCTTGACATCGAGCTCCTACGAGCAGTACTTC
-,TRBV2,-,TRBJ1-1,CASSAELGGFGAFF,TGTGCCAGCAGTGCCGAACTGGGGGGATTTGGAGCTTTCTTT
-,TRBV4-3,TRBD1,TRBJ1-5,CASSQVLGGEQPQHF,TGCGCCAGCAGCCAAGTTCTAGGGGGCGAGCAGCCCCAGCATTTT
-,TRBV28,TRBD1,TRBJ1-1,CASSLSDREAFF,TGTGCCAGCAGTTTATCGGACAGGGAAGCTTTCTTT
-,TRBV5-1,-,TRBJ2-5,CASSLDRETQYF,TGCGCCAGCAGCTTGGACAGGGAGACCCAGTACTTC
-,TRBV6-1,-,TRBJ2-7,CASSERVYLYEQYF,TGTGCCAGCAGTGAAAGAGTCTACCTCTACGAGCAGTACTTC
-,TRBV10-3,-,TRBJ1-2,CAISESTAIFYGYTF,TGTGCCATCAGTGAGTCTACAGCTATATTCTATGGCTACACCTTC
once,TRBV5-1,TRBD1,TRBJ1-6,CASSWRDREGSPLHF,TGCGCCAGCAGCTGGCGGGACAGGGAAGGATCACCCCTCCACTTT
-,TRBV7-2,-,TRBJ2-1,CASSLRAGQVNEQFF,TGTGCCAGCAGCTTACGGGCGGGCCAAGTAAATGAGCAGTTCTTC
-,TRBV7-2,TRBD2,TRBJ2-3,CASSWTSGTDTQYF,TGTGCCAGCAGCTGGACTAGCGGGACAGATACGCAGTATTTT
-,TRBV6-5,TRBD1,TRBJ2-2,CASDRVTGELFF,TGTGCCAGCGACAGGGTGACCGGGGAGCTGTTTTTT
-,TRBV7-2,-,TRBJ2-3,CASSPRVNTDTQYF,TGTGCCAGCAGTCCTAGGGTCAACACAGATACGCAGTATTTT
-,TRBV6-4,-,TRBJ2-7,CASSRTAYEQYF,TGTGCCAGCAGTCGGACTGCCTACGAGCAGTACTTC
-,TRBV9,-,TRBJ2-5,CASSVRGRETQYF,TGTGCCAGCAGCGTCCGGGGACGGGAGACCCAGTACTTC
-,TRBV28,TRBD2,TRBJ2-7,CASSLLAGVLYEQYF,TGTGCCAGCAGTTTACTAGCGGGAGTACTCTACGAGCAGTACTTC